These 28 T cell receptor beta chains originate from one sample sequenced in a study of T cells in Graves' hyperthyroidism and ophthalmopathy. Using RNA transcripts as the source, TCR beta CDR3 regions were amplified. TCR CDR3 underwent first-round RT-PCR with the HTBI primer set. TCRdb processed the multiplex PCR reads anew with MiXCR; each CDR3 protein has one entry. The sample carries some 560,000 distinct CDR3 sequences, 15% to 19% recorded once. Source material: blood. The receptors originated from a woman in her thirties with Graves' hyperthyroidism.

This clonotype was seen many times. The gene calls are TRBV6-2 or TRBV6-3 and TRBJ2-7, with TRBD2 as a possible D gene (7 bases). This CDR3 is built from 14 residues. The germline V and J ends were trimmed by 7 bases and 1 base, with 14 bases remaining between them. Germline-derived CDR1 and CDR2 are MNHEY and SVGEGT. Written as DNA, the CDR3 is TGTGCCAGCATGAGGAGCGGGACATCCTACGAGCAGTACTTC. This sequence encodes CASMRSGTSYEQYF.

This clonotype came up once. V gene TRBV30 combines with J gene TRBJ1-6; D unresolved. In germline, CDR1 is GTSNPN, CDR2 SVGIG (reference sequence). The CDR3 runs to 14 residues. V was shortened by 2 bases and J by 0 bases, with 5 bases between the two germline ends. This CDR3 is CAWSPLSYNSPLHF. CDR3 nucleotides: TGTGCCTGGAGTCCCCTCTCCTATAATTCACCCCTCCACTTT.

This clonotype appeared many times. This chain links TRBV5-1 with TRBJ2-7, with 13 nucleotides matching TRBD2. This CDR3 comprises 16 residues. Germline-derived CDR1 and CDR2 are SGHRS and YFSETQ. After removal of 4 bases from V and 2 bases from J, the junction contained 6 bases not matched to a gene. CDR3 DNA: TGCGCCAGCAGCCATGGACTAGCGGGAGAACCCTACGAGCAGTACTTC. Encoded protein: CASSHGLAGEPYEQYF.

In its sample, this clonotype was seen many times. This chain uses TRBV12-3 or TRBV12-4 with TRBJ2-1; tentative D call: TRBD1 (5 bases). This CDR3 has 16 residues. Trimming took off 2 bases at V and 5 bases at J, with 16 bases between the two ends. The chain's CDR3 is CASSLRGKGTHNEQFF. Written as DNA, the CDR3 is TGTGCCAGCAGTTTAAGGGGTAAAGGAACACACAATGAGCAGTTCTTC.

The chain links TRBV19 to TRBJ1-1; 8 bases align to TRBD1. In germline, CDR1 is LNHDA, CDR2 SQIVND (reference sequence). V trimming: 4 bases; J trimming: 5 bases; junction bases outside the gene matches: 6. This CDR3 is 14 amino acids long. The DNA of the CDR3 is TGTGCCAGTAGTACCGGACAGGGAAGGACTGAAGCTTTCTTT. Protein sequence: CASSTGQGRTEAFF. The whole variable domain, filled in from reference TRBV19 and TRBJ1-1, reads DGGITQSPKYLFRKEGQNVTLSCEQNLNHDAMYWYRQDPGQGLRLIYYSQIVNDFQKGDIAEGYSVSREKKESFPLTVTSAQKNPTAFYLCASSTGQGRTEAFFGQGTRLTVV.

This clonotype was picked up many times. The J gene is TRBJ2-7, the V gene TRBV24-1, with a possible D match to TRBD2 (5 bases). This CDR3 has 19 amino acids. The ends were cut back, 1 base at V and 2 bases at J, with 23 bases in the middle. From germline, CDR1 is KGHDR and CDR2 SFDVKD. The CDR3 loop reads CATSDFLSSPDWEAYEQYF. CDR3 in DNA: TGTGCCACCAGTGATTTTCTTTCGTCCCCGGACTGGGAAGCCTACGAGCAGTACTTC.

Only a few counts were recorded for this clonotype. The V gene is TRBV13, the J gene TRBJ2-1; no clear D gene. Trimming cost V 5 bases and J 6 bases, with 14 bases left between them. CDR3 length: 14 residues. The germline CDR1 and CDR2 sequences are PRHDT and FYEKMQ (reference sequence). CDR3 loop: CASSPQVYINEQFF. The CDR3, as DNA: TGTGCCAGCAGCCCCCAGGTTTACATCAATGAGCAGTTCTTC.

This clonotype was counted many times. CDR3 sequence (DNA): TGCAGTGCTACTGGACAGGGACCAAACGAGCAGTACTTC. Protein product: CSATGQGPNEQYF. The J gene is TRBJ2-7, the V gene TRBV20-1; 8 positions agree with TRBD1. Losses at the gene ends were 4 bases for V and 5 bases for J; bases not matched to a gene: 7. This CDR3 has 13 amino acids. Germline V gives CDR1 DFQATT, CDR2 SNEGSKA (reference sequence).

This clonotype was counted many times. The rearrangement links TRBV15 to TRBJ2-3; 10 bases line up with TRBD2. V lost 0 bases, J lost 0 bases, and 6 bases stayed unmatched. Germline V gives CDR1 LNHNV, CDR2 YYDKDF (reference sequence). CDR3 size: 18 residues. The CDR3 here is CATSRDTLAGASTDTQYF. The CDR3 DNA follows: TGTGCCACCAGCAGAGATACCCTAGCGGGGGCAAGCACAGATACGCAGTATTTT.

This clonotype showed up many times. The genes are TRBV20-1 and TRBJ2-3; no firm D call. The CDR3 spans 13 residues. The germline V gene encodes CDR1 DFQATT and CDR2 SNEGSKA (reference sequence). V was trimmed by 4 bases and J by 4 bases, leaving 12 bases between them. The CDR3 spells CSANPGSADTQYF. DNA for the CDR3: TGCAGTGCTAACCCTGGCTCCGCAGATACGCAGTATTTT.

This clonotype was recorded at least ten times. The V call is TRBV7-9, the J call TRBJ1-1, with TRBD1 identical over 7 bases. CDR3 length: 15 residues. Germline assignment: CDR1 SEHNR and CDR2 FQNEAQ (reference sequence). Losses at the gene ends were 5 bases for V and 1 base for J; bases not matched to a gene: 7. CDR3 sequence (DNA): TGTGCCAGCAGCCCAAAGGGGGCAGGGAACACTGAAGCTTTCTTT. Amino acids: CASSPKGAGNTEAFF.

The chain employs TRBV9 and TRBJ1-3; D gene uncertain. The V and J ends lost 7 bases and 1 base respectively, with 3 bases between them. The CDR3 contains 11 residues. Germline V gene sequence: CDR1 SGDLS, CDR2 YYNGEE. The CDR3 nucleotides are TGTGCCAGCCGATCTGGAAACACCATATATTTT. This sequence encodes CASRSGNTIYF.

This clonotype was picked up many times. This chain links TRBV20-1 with TRBJ2-6; the D gene is possibly TRBD1 (6 bases). Germline V gene lookup returns CDR1 DFQATT and CDR2 SNEGSKA (reference sequence). Deletions cut 3 bases from V and 4 bases from J, with 7 bases between. The CDR3 runs 13 residues. DNA for the CDR3: TGCAGTGCTAGGGGGACAGGGGCCAACGTCCTGACTTTC. Its protein product is CSARGTGANVLTF.

The table lists this clonotype with many counts. The chain links TRBV30 to TRBJ2-3; D tentatively fits TRBD1 or TRBD2 (5 bases each). Deletions cut 1 base from V and 2 bases from J, with 13 bases between. The CDR3 has 15 residues. Germline V lookup: CDR1 GTSNPN, CDR2 SVGIG (reference sequence). The CDR3 loop is CAWSGGGLPTDTQYF. The CDR3 coding sequence is TGTGCCTGGAGTGGGGGCGGGCTGCCCACAGATACGCAGTATTTT.

There are many counts of this clonotype. CDR3 residues: CASGLGAGGAYEQYF. CDR3 nucleotides: TGTGCTAGTGGTTTGGGAGCGGGAGGGGCCTACGAGCAGTACTTC. The chain is built from TRBV12-5 and TRBJ2-7, with 10 bases matching TRBD2. The CDR3 extends over 15 amino acids. The junction had 2 bases not matched to a gene; V was cut back by 1 base and J by 2 bases. CDR1 and CDR2 from the germline V gene are LGHNT and FRNRAP.

This clonotype has only a few counts. The chain carries TRBV14 and TRBJ2-2; D is ambiguous. The V gene lost 2 bases and the J gene lost 2 bases, with 3 bases spanning the gap. The CDR3 spans 13 residues. The V gene's germline CDR1 is SGHDN and CDR2 FVKESK. The CDR3 nucleotides read TGTGCCAGCAGCCAACCCAACACCGGGGAGCTGTTTTTT. Translating gives CASSQPNTGELFF.

This clonotype was seen ten or more times. The chain couples TRBV5-1 to TRBJ2-7; D may be TRBD1 (6 bases). V lost 7 bases and J lost 0, with 8 bases in between. The CDR3 is 12 residues long. From germline, CDR1 is SGHRS and CDR2 YFSETQ. The CDR3 coding sequence is TGCGCCAGCCAGGGGAGCTCCTACGAGCAGTACTTC. Protein product: CASQGSSYEQYF.

The chain links TRBV20-1 to TRBJ2-3; possibly TRBD2 for D (5 bases). The ends were cut back, 1 base at V and 1 base at J, with 12 bases in the middle. Looked up from germline, CDR1 is DFQATT and CDR2 is SNEGSKA (reference sequence). The CDR3 spans 15 residues. The CDR3 reads CSARGGAAGTDTQYF. The CDR3 region has the DNA TGCAGTGCTAGAGGGGGAGCGGCTGGCACAGATACGCAGTATTTT.

This clonotype was observed at least ten times. V is TRBV18 and J is TRBJ1-5; the D is unclear. Germline V CDR1 and CDR2: KGHSH, LQKENI. The V end was cut by 3 bases, the J end by 7 bases, with 7 bases between. The CDR3 totals 12 residues. The CDR3 sequence is CASSPGRQPQHF. CDR3 DNA sequence: TGTGCCAGCTCACCGGGCAGGCAGCCCCAGCATTTT. Drawing the rest from reference TRBV18 and TRBJ1-5, the complete variable domain is NAGVMQNPRHLVRRRGQEARLRCSPMKGHSHVYWYRQLPEEGLKFMVYLQKENIIDESGMPKERFSAEFPKEGPSILRIQQVVRGDSAAYFCASSPGRQPQHFGDGTRLSIL.

About this clonotype: At one boundary the junction diverges from the germline segment, which might be a read error. This CDR3 is CGVAGGMKGEAFF. The CDR3 bases are TGCGGCGTCGCGGGGGGAATGAAGGGTGAAGCTTTCTTT. V is TRBV29-1 and J is TRBJ1-1; D is perhaps TRBD1 (5 bases). This CDR3 region has 13 residues. CDR1 SQVTM and CDR2 ANQGSEA come from the germline V gene.

This clonotype was found a few times. The chain joins TRBV20-1 to TRBJ2-7; tentatively, D is TRBD2 (5 bases). Per the germline V gene, CDR1 is DFQATT and CDR2 is SNEGSKA (reference sequence). Between the trimmed V and J ends, which lost 3 bases and 5 bases, there was a span of 17 bases. The CDR3 is 14 amino acids. CDR3 coding DNA: TGCAGTGCTAGTCGGGGATTTGGGCTTCACGAGCAGTACTTC. As protein: CSASRGFGLHEQYF.

This clonotype occurred many times. The chain is built from TRBV28 and TRBJ2-1; TRBD2 might be the D (6 bases). Germline V gene lookup returns CDR1 MDHEN and CDR2 SYDVKM. The CDR3 runs 15 residues. V shed 4 bases and J shed 4 bases, with 14 bases lying between them. CDR3 region: CASSSRREAYNEQFF. The CDR3 DNA follows: TGTGCCAGCAGTTCCCGGCGGGAAGCTTACAATGAGCAGTTCTTC.

This clonotype was seen many times. V and J are TRBV24-1 and TRBJ2-2, with D perhaps matching TRBD1 or TRBD2 (5 bases each). CDR1 and CDR2 from the germline V gene are KGHDR and SFDVKD. The CDR3 spans 16 residues. V shed 0 bases and J shed 4 bases, with 11 bases lying between them. The CDR3 sequence is CATSDLGTTGTGELFF. The CDR3 nucleotides are TGTGCCACCAGTGATTTGGGGACCACGGGCACCGGGGAGCTGTTTTTT.

This clonotype was seen repeatedly, ten times or more. The chain has TRBV12-3 or TRBV12-4 and TRBJ1-5; perhaps TRBD1 as D (6 bases). The V end lost 2 bases, the J end lost 6 bases, and 11 bases lay between the germline ends. The CDR3 has 14 amino acids. Here the CDR3 reads CASSLHRDVQPQHF. As DNA, the CDR3 is TGTGCCAGCAGTTTACACAGGGACGTTCAGCCCCAGCATTTT.

This clonotype was recorded many times. The CDR3 sequence is CASSHSEGTAVYGYTF. The CDR3 DNA reads TGTGCCAGCAGTCACTCAGAAGGGACAGCAGTCTATGGCTACACCTTC. The V call is TRBV6-1, the J call TRBJ1-2, with 7 nucleotides matching TRBD1. CDR1 and CDR2 from the germline V gene are MNHNS and SASEGT. V lost 5 bases to trimming and J lost 4 bases; unmatched junction nucleotides: 13. The CDR3 has 16 amino acids.

The chain joins TRBV6-2 or TRBV6-3 to TRBJ2-5; D could derive from TRBD1 or TRBD2 (5 bases each). Germline assignment: CDR1 MNHEY and CDR2 SVGEGT. The CDR3 loop spans 15 amino acids. V lost 2 bases and J 3 bases, leaving 13 bases between the germline ends. This CDR3 is CASSYRREGKETQYF. The DNA of the CDR3 is TGTGCCAGCAGTTACCGTCGCGAGGGGAAAGAGACCCAGTACTTC.

This clonotype has ten or more counts. The CDR3 loop is CASSPRGAGGNTQYF. The CDR3, as DNA: TGCGCCAGCAGCCCCCGAGGAGCGGGGGGGAATACGCAGTATTTT. The V gene is TRBV5-1, the J gene TRBJ2-3, with 10 nucleotides matching TRBD2. Germline CDR1 reads SGHRS; CDR2 reads YFSETQ. Unmatched junction bases numbered 9, after V lost 4 bases and J lost 7 bases. The CDR3 consists of 15 residues.

This clonotype was picked up many times. CDR3 residues: CASSLRNSQETQYF. DNA of the CDR3: TGTGCCAGCAGCTTAAGGAACAGCCAAGAGACCCAGTACTTC. This chain joins TRBV7-2 and TRBJ2-5, with D uncertain. Germline V gene lookup returns CDR1 SGHTA and CDR2 FQGNSA. Trimming removed 2 bases at V and 1 base at J, with 8 bases between. There are 14 residues in the CDR3. The full variable domain, with the rest looked up from reference TRBV7-2 and TRBJ2-5, is GAGVSQSPSNKVTEKGKDVELRCDPISGHTALYWYRQSLGQGLEFLIYFQGNSAPDKSGLPSDRFSAERTGGSVSTLTIQRTQQEDSAVYLCASSLRNSQETQYFGPGTRLLVL.